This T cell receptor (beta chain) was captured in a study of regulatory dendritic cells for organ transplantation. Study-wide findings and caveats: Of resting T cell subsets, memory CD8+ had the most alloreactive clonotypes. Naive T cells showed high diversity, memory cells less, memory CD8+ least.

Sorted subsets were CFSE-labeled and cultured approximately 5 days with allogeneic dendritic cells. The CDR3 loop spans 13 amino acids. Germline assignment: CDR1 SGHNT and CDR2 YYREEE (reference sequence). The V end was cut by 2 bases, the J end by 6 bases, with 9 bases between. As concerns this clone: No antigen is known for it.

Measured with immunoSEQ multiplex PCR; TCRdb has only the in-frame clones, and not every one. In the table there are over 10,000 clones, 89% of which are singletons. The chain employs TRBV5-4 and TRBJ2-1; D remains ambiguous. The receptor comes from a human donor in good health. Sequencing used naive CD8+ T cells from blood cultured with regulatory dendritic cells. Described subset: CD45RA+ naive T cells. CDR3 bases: TGTGCCAGCAGCTTTGACGGGCTCAATGAGCAGTTCTTC. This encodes CASSFDGLNEQFF.